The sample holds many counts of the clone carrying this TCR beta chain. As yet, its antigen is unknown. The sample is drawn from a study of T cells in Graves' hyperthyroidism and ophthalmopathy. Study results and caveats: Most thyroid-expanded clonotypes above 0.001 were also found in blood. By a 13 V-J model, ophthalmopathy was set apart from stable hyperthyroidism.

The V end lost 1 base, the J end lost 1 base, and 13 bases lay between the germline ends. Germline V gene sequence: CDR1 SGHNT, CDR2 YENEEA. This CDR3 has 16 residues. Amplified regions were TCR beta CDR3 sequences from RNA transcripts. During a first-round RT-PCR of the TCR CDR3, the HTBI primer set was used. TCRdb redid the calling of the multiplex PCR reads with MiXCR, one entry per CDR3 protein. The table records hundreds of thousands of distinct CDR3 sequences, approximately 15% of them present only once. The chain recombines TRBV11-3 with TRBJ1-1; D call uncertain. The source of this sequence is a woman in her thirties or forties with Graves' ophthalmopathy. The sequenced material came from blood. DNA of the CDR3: TGTGCCAGCAGCTTAGTCTTCGGACCCCGGAACACTGAAGCTTTCTTT. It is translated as CASSLVFGPRNTEAFF.